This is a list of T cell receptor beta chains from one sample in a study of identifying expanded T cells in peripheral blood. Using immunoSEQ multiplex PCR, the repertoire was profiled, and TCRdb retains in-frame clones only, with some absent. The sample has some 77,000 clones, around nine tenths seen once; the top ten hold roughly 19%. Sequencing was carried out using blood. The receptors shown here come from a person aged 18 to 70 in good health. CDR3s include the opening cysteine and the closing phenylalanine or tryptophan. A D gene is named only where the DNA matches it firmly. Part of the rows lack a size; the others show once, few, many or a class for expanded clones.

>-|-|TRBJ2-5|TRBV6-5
CASSYSRKGETQYF
TGTGCCAGCAGTTACTCGAGGAAAGGGGAGACCCAGTACTTC
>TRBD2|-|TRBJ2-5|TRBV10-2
CASSVIAGGVQETQYF
TGCGCCAGCAGCGTCATAGCGGGGGGTGTCCAAGAGACCCAGTACTTC
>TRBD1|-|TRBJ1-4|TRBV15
CATSRFRTGGRDNEKLFF
TGTGCCACCAGCAGATTCCGGACAGGGGGTCGGGATAATGAAAAACTGTTTTTT
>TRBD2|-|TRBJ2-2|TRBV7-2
CASSFRRGGHTGELFF
TGTGCCAGCAGCTTCCGGCGGGGGGGCCACACCGGGGAGCTGTTTTTT
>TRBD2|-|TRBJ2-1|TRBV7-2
CASSLAVTSGQNEQFF
TGTGCCAGCAGCTTAGCGGTGACTAGCGGACAAAATGAGCAGTTCTTC
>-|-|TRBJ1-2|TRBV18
CASSPRSVGSNYGYTF
TGTGCCAGCTCACCAAGAAGCGTCGGATCTAACTATGGCTACACCTTC
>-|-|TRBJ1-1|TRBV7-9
CASSLLGGHEAFF
TGTGCCAGCAGCTTATTGGGGGGCCACGAAGCTTTCTTT
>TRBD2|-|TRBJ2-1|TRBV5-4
CASRPTSARYNEQFF
TGTGCCAGCAGACCTACTAGCGCCAGATACAATGAGCAGTTCTTC
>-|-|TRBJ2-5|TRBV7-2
CASSKNGGQETQYF
TGTGCCAGCAGCAAAAACGGGGGACAAGAGACCCAGTACTTC
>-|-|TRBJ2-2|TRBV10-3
CAISESAQITGELFF
TGTGCCATCAGTGAGTCGGCACAGATCACCGGGGAGCTGTTTTTT
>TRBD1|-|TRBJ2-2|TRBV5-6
CASSLVANSGTGRLFF
TGTGCCAGCAGCTTGGTCGCTAATTCCGGGACAGGGCGGCTGTTTTTT
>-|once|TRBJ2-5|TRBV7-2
CASSLYGRQETQYF
TGTGCCAGCAGCTTGTATGGCAGACAAGAGACCCAGTACTTC
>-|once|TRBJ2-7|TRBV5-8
CASSLFRAYEQYF
TGTGCCAGCAGCTTATTTAGAGCCTACGAGCAGTACTTC
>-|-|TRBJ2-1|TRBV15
CATSAQRRGPLYNEQFF
TGTGCCACCAGCGCTCAGAGGAGAGGGCCTCTCTACAATGAGCAGTTCTTC
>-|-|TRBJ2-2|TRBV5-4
CASSLGSPGQTGELFF
TGTGCCAGCAGCTTGGGGTCGCCAGGGCAAACCGGGGAGCTGTTTTTT
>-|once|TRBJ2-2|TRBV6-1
CATKVGELFF
TGTGCCACCAAGGTCGGGGAGCTGTTTTTT
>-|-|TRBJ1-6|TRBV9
CASSVDGGWGRGSNSPLHF
TGTGCCAGCAGCGTAGACGGTGGGTGGGGACGGGGCTCCAATTCACCCCTCCACTTT
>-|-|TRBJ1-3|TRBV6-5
CASVDSIFSGNTIYF
TGTGCCAGCGTGGACAGTATTTTCTCTGGAAACACCATATATTTT
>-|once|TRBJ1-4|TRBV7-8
CASSLYFREKLFF
TGTGCCAGCAGCTTATATTTCCGAGAAAAACTGTTTTTT
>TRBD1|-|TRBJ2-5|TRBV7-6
CASSFRTGGVVRETQYF
TGTGCCAGCAGCTTTCGGACAGGGGGCGTAGTACGAGAGACCCAGTACTTC
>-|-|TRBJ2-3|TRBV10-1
CASQSGHPGDTQYF
TGCGCCAGCCAATCCGGACACCCAGGCGATACGCAGTATTTT
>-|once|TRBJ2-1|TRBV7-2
CASSTTAGTYEQFF
TGTGCCAGCAGCACAACCGCCGGGACCTACGAGCAGTTCTTC
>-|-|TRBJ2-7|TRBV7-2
CASSLSYSYEQYF
TGTGCCAGCAGCTTATCCTACTCCTACGAGCAGTACTTC
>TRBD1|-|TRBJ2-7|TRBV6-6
CASSPDLGTGGDEQYF
TGTGCCAGCAGCCCCGACCTCGGGACAGGGGGCGACGAGCAGTACTTC
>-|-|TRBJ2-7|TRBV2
CASGVSPYEQYF
TGTGCCAGCGGGGTGTCGCCCTACGAGCAGTACTTC
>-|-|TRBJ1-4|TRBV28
CASSLRNEKLFF
TGTGCCAGCAGTTTACGGAATGAAAAACTGTTTTTT
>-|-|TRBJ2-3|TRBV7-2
CASSLHRQSTDTQYF
TGTGCCAGCAGCTTACATCGGCAGAGCACAGATACGCAGTATTTT
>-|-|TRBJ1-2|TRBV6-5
CASSYFGAEGYTF
TGTGCCAGCAGTTACTTCGGGGCGGAAGGCTACACCTTC
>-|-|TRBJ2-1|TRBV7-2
CASSPTPHNEQFF
TGTGCCAGCAGCCCAACCCCCCATAATGAGCAGTTCTTC
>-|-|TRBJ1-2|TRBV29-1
CSAMTALYGYTF
TGCAGCGCAATGACAGCGCTCTATGGCTACACCTTC
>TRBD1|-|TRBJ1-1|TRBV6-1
CASSQGAFTEAFF
TGTGCCAGCAGTCAGGGGGCTTTTACTGAAGCTTTCTTT
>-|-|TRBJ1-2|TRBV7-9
CASSLGAAMNYGYTF
TGTGCCAGCAGCTTAGGGGCCGCGATGAACTATGGCTACACCTTC
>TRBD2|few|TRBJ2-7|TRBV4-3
CASSQVRLRGAAEQYF
TGCGCCAGCAGCCAAGTTCGTTTGCGGGGGGCGGCCGAGCAGTACTTC
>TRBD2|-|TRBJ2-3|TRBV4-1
CASSLGWGGISTDTQYF
TGCGCCAGCAGCCTGGGTTGGGGGGGGATAAGCACAGATACGCAGTATTTT
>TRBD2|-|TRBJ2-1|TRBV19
CASSDSSGSYNEQFF
TGTGCCAGTAGTGACTCTAGCGGTTCCTACAATGAGCAGTTCTTC
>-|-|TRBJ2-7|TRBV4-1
CASSQGQGVPYEQYF
TGCGCCAGCAGCCAAGGGCAGGGCGTCCCCTACGAGCAGTACTTC
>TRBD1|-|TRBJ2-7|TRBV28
CASHYRGQASYEQYF
TGTGCCAGCCATTACCGCGGACAGGCGAGCTACGAGCAGTACTTC
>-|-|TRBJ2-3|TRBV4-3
CASSPLTSTDTQYF
TGCGCCAGCAGCCCGTTAACTAGCACAGATACGCAGTATTTT
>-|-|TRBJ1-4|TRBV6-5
CASSYSDLKNEKLFF
TGTGCCAGCAGTTACAGCGACCTCAAAAATGAAAAACTGTTTTTT
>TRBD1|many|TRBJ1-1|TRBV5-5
CASRLRTGGITEAFF
TGTGCCAGCAGACTGAGAACAGGGGGTATCACTGAAGCTTTCTTT
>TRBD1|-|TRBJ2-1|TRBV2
CASRGQSNYNEQFF
TGTGCCAGCAGGGGACAGTCGAATTACAATGAGCAGTTCTTC
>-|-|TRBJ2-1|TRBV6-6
CASQLFGGEQFF
TGTGCCAGCCAACTTTTTGGCGGAGAGCAGTTCTTC
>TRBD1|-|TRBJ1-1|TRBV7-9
CASRQGTGAKEAFF
TGTGCCAGCAGGCAGGGGACAGGGGCCAAAGAAGCTTTCTTT
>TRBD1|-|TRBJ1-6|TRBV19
CASSITGAVNSPLHF
TGTGCCAGTAGTATTACAGGGGCTGTTAACTCACCCCTCCACTTT
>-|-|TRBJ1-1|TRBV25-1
CASSEAFPDTEAFF
TGTGCCAGCAGTGAAGCCTTTCCTGACACTGAAGCTTTCTTT
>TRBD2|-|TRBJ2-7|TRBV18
CASSPKGRTSGGAIEQYF
TGTGCCAGCTCACCAAAGGGGCGGACTAGCGGGGGGGCGATCGAGCAGTACTTC
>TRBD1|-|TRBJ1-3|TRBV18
CASSPGQGQGNTIYF
TGTGCCAGCTCACCGGGACAGGGGCAAGGAAACACCATATATTTT
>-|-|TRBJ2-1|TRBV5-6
CASSARDLKQFF
TGTGCCAGCAGCGCCAGGGACTTAAAGCAGTTCTTC
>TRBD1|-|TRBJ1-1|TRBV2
CASSGDRDEAFF
TGTGCCAGCAGTGGGGACAGGGATGAAGCTTTCTTT
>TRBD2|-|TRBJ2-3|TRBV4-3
CASSPWTSSTDTQYF
TGCGCCAGCAGCCCCTGGACTAGCAGCACAGATACGCAGTATTTT